What follows is one T cell receptor beta chain and its context. These data are taken from a study of blood T cell repertoires in COVID-19. Study-level information: The United States, Italy and Spain provided the acute and convalescent COVID-19 samples. Nucleic acid was either cDNA or gDNA, and it came from T cells, B-cell-depleted T cells, or PBMCs.

Losses at the gene ends were 1 base for V and 2 bases for J; bases not matched to a gene: 6. The germline V gene encodes CDR1 LGHNA and CDR2 YSLEER. The CDR3 runs 17 residues. Under the authors' procedure: Reference gene primers were amplified, and this amplification served to estimate nucleated cell counts. Assay used: immunoSEQ multiplex PCR; TCRdb lists only in-frame clones, some missing. That table gives V, J and clone size, and the DNA gave D and trimming. This sample has about 56,000 clones, with around 89% found just once. Sequenced: peripheral blood. The V gene is TRBV4-3, the J gene TRBJ2-4; 9 bases align to TRBD2. This TCR derives from a human donor in a cohort sampled during active COVID-19. The CDR3 here is CASSQGASGVTKNIQYF. CDR3 nucleotide sequence: TGCGCCAGCAGCCAAGGTGCTAGCGGGGTAACCAAAAACATTCAGTACTTC.